Each of the 2 T cell receptor beta chains below was sequenced from the same sample in a study of response to subunit inactivated influenza vaccine. A single record per CDR3 protein comes from TCRdb applying MiXCR to the RT-PCR reads. The sample lists 500,000 to 600,000 distinct CDR3 sequences, around 11% occurring once. The same sample was also studied in work on T cells expressing NK-cell markers. From that report: Production of TCR beta cDNA relied on 5'RACE template switching with UMIs.

Source: PBMCs from blood, taken on the day of vaccination. The receptors originated from a man in his fifties or sixties who received an inactivated influenza vaccine.

The sample holds a few counts of this clonotype. V is TRBV25-1 and J is TRBJ1-4; D is unclear. V lost 6 bases to trimming and J lost 8 bases, with 13 bases between them. The CDR3 totals 13 residues. CDR1 and CDR2 (germline): MGHDK, SYGVNS. CDR3 in amino acids: CASRSEAVEKLFF. The DNA of the CDR3 is TGTGCCAGCAGAAGTGAGGCCGTAGAAAAACTGTTTTTT.

This clonotype has more than one count but fewer than ten. V usage is TRBV20-1 and J usage is TRBJ1-2; 7 bases agree with TRBD1. CDR1 DFQATT and CDR2 SNEGSKA come from the germline V gene (reference sequence). Trimming removed 3 bases from V and 1 base from J; junction bases left unmatched: 8. This CDR3 spans 15 amino acids. The CDR3 bases are TGCAGTGCTAGGGGGGACAGCAGAAATAACTATGGCTACACCTTC. This encodes CSARGDSRNNYGYTF.